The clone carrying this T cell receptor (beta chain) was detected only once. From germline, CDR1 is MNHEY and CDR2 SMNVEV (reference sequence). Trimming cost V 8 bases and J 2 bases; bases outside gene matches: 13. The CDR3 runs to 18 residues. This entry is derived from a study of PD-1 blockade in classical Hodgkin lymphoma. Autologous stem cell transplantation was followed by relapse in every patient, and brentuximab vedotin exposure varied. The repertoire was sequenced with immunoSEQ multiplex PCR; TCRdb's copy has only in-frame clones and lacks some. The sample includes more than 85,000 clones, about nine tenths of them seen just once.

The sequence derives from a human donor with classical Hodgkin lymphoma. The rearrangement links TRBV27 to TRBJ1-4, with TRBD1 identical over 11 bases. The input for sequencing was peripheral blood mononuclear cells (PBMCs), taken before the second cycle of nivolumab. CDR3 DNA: TGTGCCAGCGGAGTTAGGTGGGACAGGGGGTGGACTAATGAAAAACTGTTTTTT. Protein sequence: CASGVRWDRGWTNEKLFF.